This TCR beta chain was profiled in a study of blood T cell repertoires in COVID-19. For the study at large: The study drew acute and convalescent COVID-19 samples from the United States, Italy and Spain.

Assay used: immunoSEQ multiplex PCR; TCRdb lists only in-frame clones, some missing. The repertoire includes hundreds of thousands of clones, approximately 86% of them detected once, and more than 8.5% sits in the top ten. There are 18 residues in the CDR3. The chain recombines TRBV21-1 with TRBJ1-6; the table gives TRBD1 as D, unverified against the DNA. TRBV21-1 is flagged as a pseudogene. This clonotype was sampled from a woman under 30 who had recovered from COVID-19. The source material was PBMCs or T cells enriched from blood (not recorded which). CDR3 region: CASSTQGQGGSYNSPLHF. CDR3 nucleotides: TGTGCCAGCAGCACCCAGGGACAGGGAGGTTCCTATAATTCACCCCTCCACTTT.